The 15 T cell receptor beta chains presented below share a single source sample, sequenced in a study of beta chain features in type 1 diabetes. Reverse transcribing all isolated RNA meant expressed TCRB transcripts were sequenced. This table comes from immunoSEQ multiplex PCR, and its TCRdb copy is limited to in-frame clones, with some not included. The table lists approximately 400,000 clones, more than 13% of them singletons. Sample: naive CD4+ T cells from blood. The receptor set was obtained from a woman under 30 in good health.

V and J are TRBV6-5 and TRBJ2-7; D call uncertain. CDR3 length equals 15 residues. The V end lost 0 bases, the J end lost 2 bases, and 11 bases lay between the germline ends. The germline V gene has CDR1 MNHEY and CDR2 SVGAGI. This CDR3 reads CASSYSARSTYEQYF. The CDR3 region has the DNA TGTGCCAGCAGTTACTCAGCGCGGTCTACCTACGAGCAGTACTTC.

J is TRBJ2-7 and V is TRBV6-5, with 8 bases that match TRBD1. The CDR3 sequence is 13 residues long. Per germline, CDR1 MNHEY and CDR2 SVGAGI. V shed 6 bases, J shed 1 base, and the junction held 2 bases outside the gene matches. CDR3 region: CASRWTGSYEQYF. CDR3 DNA: TGTGCCAGCAGATGGACAGGGTCCTACGAGCAGTACTTC.

This clone was recorded a few times. The rearrangement uses TRBV6-5 and TRBJ1-4; D ambiguous. CDR3 length: 12 amino acids. The ends were cut back, 6 bases at V and 7 bases at J, with 9 bases in the middle. Germline assignment: CDR1 MNHEY and CDR2 SVGAGI. CDR3 bases: TGTGCCAGCAGCCTTCCGGGTGAAAAACTGTTTTTT. Protein product: CASSLPGEKLFF.

The genes are TRBV20-1 and TRBJ2-1; D unclear. The CDR3 is made up of 11 amino acids. The germline V and J ends were trimmed by 5 bases and 13 bases, with 15 bases remaining between them. Germline-derived CDR1 and CDR2 are DFQATT and SNEGSKA (reference sequence). Here the CDR3 DNA reads TGCAGTGCTCGTAGTGCTAGTCTCCAGTTCTTC. This sequence encodes CSARSASLQFF.

This clone was observed a handful of times. The J gene is TRBJ1-5, the V gene TRBV28; 7 bases are shared with TRBD1. Trimming removed 3 bases from V and 5 bases from J; junction bases left unmatched: 4. The CDR3 is 14 amino acids. Germline assignment: CDR1 MDHEN and CDR2 SYDVKM. CDR3 region: CASSLGTVYQPQHF. CDR3 DNA sequence: TGTGCCAGCAGTTTGGGGACAGTGTATCAGCCCCAGCATTTT.

This clone was counted between two and nine times. The chain recombines TRBV5-1 with TRBJ2-5; 10 bases fit TRBD1. Losses at the gene ends were 6 bases for V and 4 bases for J; bases not matched to a gene: 12. Germline V lookup: CDR1 SGHRS, CDR2 YFSETQ. The CDR3 spans 16 residues. The CDR3 DNA follows: TGCGCCAGCACCCAGGCCGGGACAGGGGATGGAGAGACCCAGTACTTC. Translating it yields CASTQAGTGDGETQYF.

The V and J genes are TRBV28 and TRBJ2-2; TRBD2 aligns across 9 bases. V trimming: 6 bases; J trimming: 6 bases; junction bases outside the gene matches: 8. Germline lookup yields CDR1 MDHEN and CDR2 SYDVKM. This CDR3 contains 15 residues. CDR3 loop: CASSPRLAASGELFF. The CDR3 bases are TGTGCCAGCAGCCCCAGACTAGCGGCGTCCGGGGAGCTGTTTTTT.

The J gene is TRBJ1-1, the V gene TRBV7-9, with TRBD1 matching over 7 bases. Germline values: CDR1 SEHNR, CDR2 FQNEAQ (reference sequence). V trimming: 3 bases; J trimming: 6 bases; junction bases outside the gene matches: 7. The CDR3 has 14 amino acids. CDR3 loop: CASSLGQSWAEAFF. Written as DNA, the CDR3 is TGTGCCAGCAGCTTGGGACAGTCTTGGGCTGAAGCTTTCTTT.

This clone showed up just a few times. This chain links TRBV21-1 with TRBJ1-1. TRBV21-1 is termed a pseudogene. The CDR3 runs 12 residues. CDR3 region: CASSDGGLEAFF. The CDR3, as DNA: TGTGCCAGCAGCGACGGGGGTTTGGAAGCTTTCTTT.

This clone was recorded once. The chain links TRBV11-1 to TRBJ2-2; 13 positions agree with TRBD2. Germline CDR1 is SGHAT and CDR2 is FQDESV (reference sequence). The length of the CDR3 is 17 residues. V lost 5 bases to trimming and J lost 3 bases; unmatched junction nucleotides: 6. CDR3 region: CASSPGLAGVDTGELFF. As DNA, the CDR3 is TGTGCCAGCAGCCCAGGACTAGCGGGAGTCGACACCGGGGAGCTGTTTTTT.

This clone showed up just a few times. The rearrangement links TRBV4-3 to TRBJ2-7; the match to TRBD2 covers 7 bases. Trimming cost V 3 bases and J 0 bases; bases outside gene matches: 5. Germline V gene sequence: CDR1 LGHNA, CDR2 YSLEER. The CDR3 is 15 residues long. The CDR3 region has the DNA TGCGCCAGCAGCCAGCGAGCGGGGACCTCCTACGAGCAGTACTTC. Translating it yields CASSQRAGTSYEQYF.

This clone was observed a handful of times. The rearrangement links TRBV7-2 to TRBJ2-3; D gene unclear. The CDR3 is made up of 12 amino acids. With 5 bases removed from V and 4 bases from J, the gap between germline ends came to 7 bases. Germline lookup yields CDR1 SGHTA and CDR2 FQGNSA. CDR3 region: CASSTQPDTQYF. DNA of the CDR3: TGTGCCAGCAGCACACAACCAGATACGCAGTATTTT.

The gene calls are TRBV29-1 and TRBJ1-2, with a weak D call TRBD1 (6 bases). Germline CDR1 and CDR2: SQVTM and ANQGSEA. The V and J ends lost 7 bases and 4 bases respectively, with 10 bases between them. CDR3 length: 11 residues. Here the CDR3 reads CSEGHPYGYTF. Here the CDR3 DNA reads TGCAGCGAGGGACACCCCTATGGCTACACCTTC. The whole variable domain, remainder taken from reference TRBV29-1 and TRBJ1-2, is SAVISQKPSRDICQRGTSLTIQCQVDSQVTMMFWYRQQPGQSLTLIATANQGSEATYESGFVIDKFPISRPNLTFSTLTVSNMSPEDSSIYLCSEGHPYGYTFGSGTRLTVV.

This clone was seen more than once but under ten times. The chain is built from TRBV30 and TRBJ2-3; D might be TRBD2 (7 bases). V shed 1 base and J shed 6 bases, with 14 bases lying between them. This CDR3 contains 14 residues. CDR1 is GTSNPN, CDR2 SVGIG, per germline (reference sequence). CDR3 in DNA: TGTGCCTGGAGTGGGTTAGGGGGAGGGGATACGCAGTATTTT. Protein: CAWSGLGGGDTQYF.

The V gene is TRBV2, the J gene TRBJ2-5, with D uncertain. V was pared by 7 bases and J by 4 bases, with 16 bases between. CDR1 is SNHLY and CDR2 is FYNNEI in the germline V gene. The CDR3 length is 14 residues. The CDR3 nucleotides read TGTGCCAGCACCCGCAGGTGGCTGGCAGAGACCCAGTACTTC. Encoded protein: CASTRRWLAETQYF.